The rows below give T cell receptor beta chains drawn from one sample of a study of CD8 T cells in ankylosing spondylitis. Each CDR3 protein gets one entry after TCRdb re-called the 5' RACE reads with MiXCR. The sample contains 110,000 to 150,000 distinct CDR3 sequences, roughly 8.8% of which appear only once. The source material was synovial fluid, either unsorted or a sorted T cell fraction (not recorded which). The receptors originated from a male donor with ankylosing spondylitis. Both conserved end residues are part of each CDR3. A D gene is named only where the DNA matches it firmly. Clone size is not always given. Where it is, it says once, few, many or a class for expanded clones.

d_call j_call v_call clone_size cdr3_aa cdr3_nt
TRBD1 TRBJ2-7 TRBV27 many CASSLKQGYSYEQYF TGTGCCAGCAGTTTAAAACAGGGGTACTCCTACGAGCAGTACTTC
TRBD1 TRBJ2-5 TRBV24-1 many CATSDPLGQGRLSQETQYF TGTGCCACCAGTGACCCCTTGGGACAGGGAAGGTTATCCCAAGAGACCCAGTACTTC
- TRBJ2-3 TRBV2 few CASSESSWGTDTQYF TGTGCCAGCAGTGAAAGTAGCTGGGGCACAGATACGCAGTATTTT
- TRBJ2-2 TRBV20-1 many CSASAANTGELFF TGCAGTGCCAGTGCGGCGAACACCGGGGAGCTGTTTTTT
- TRBJ1-1 TRBV7-2 - CASSLNGPNTEAFF TGTGCCAGCAGCTTAAATGGTCCAAACACTGAAGCTTTCTTT
- TRBJ2-7 TRBV24-1 many CATIRTADPKSYEQYF TGTGCCACCATAAGGACAGCTGACCCAAAATCCTACGAGCAGTACTTC
- TRBJ2-7 TRBV4-3 many CASSRAVLESYEQYF TGCGCCAGCAGCCGAGCGGTGCTAGAGTCCTACGAGCAGTACTTC
- TRBJ1-1 TRBV4-3 many CASSRDQGNTEAFF TGCGCCAGCTCTCGGGACCAAGGGAACACTGAAGCTTTCTTT
TRBD1 TRBJ1-1 TRBV4-1 many CASSQPTGGTEAFF TGCGCCAGCAGCCAACCCACAGGGGGAACTGAAGCTTTCTTT
- TRBJ1-2 TRBV6-5 many CASSYNELDGYTF TGTGCCAGCAGTTACAACGAACTTGATGGCTACACCTTC
TRBD2 TRBJ2-7 TRBV6-1 few CASRTSGDLYEQYF TGTGCCAGCCGGACTAGCGGGGACCTCTACGAGCAGTACTTC
- TRBJ1-1 TRBV6-5 few CASSYDGEAFF TGTGCCAGCAGTTATGACGGTGAAGCTTTCTTT
- TRBJ2-7 TRBV5-8 - CASSLGHSLSYEQYF TGTGCCAGCAGCTTGGGTCACAGCCTCTCCTACGAGCAGTACTTC
- TRBJ2-3 TRBV19 many CASSMTRTTLDTQYF TGTGCCAGTAGTATGACTAGAACGACCCTTGATACGCAGTATTTT
- TRBJ1-4 TRBV6-4 - CANPEELFF TGTGCCAACCCAGAGGAACTGTTTTTT
- TRBJ2-7 TRBV27 many CASSSRVGYEQYF TGTGCCAGCAGTTCCAGGGTCGGCTACGAGCAGTACTTC
- TRBJ2-4 TRBV5-4 - CASSLDSGANIQYF TGTGCCAGCAGCTTGGATTCTGGGGCAAACATTCAGTACTTC
- TRBJ2-5 TRBV7-2 - CASSSRTRETQYF TGTGCCAGCAGCTCCCGGACAAGGGAGACCCAGTACTTC
- TRBJ1-1 TRBV29-1 - CSARQPNTEAFF TGCAGCGCGCGACAGCCGAACACTGAAGCTTTCTTT
TRBD1 TRBJ1-1 TRBV5-1 many CASSLGRGPVTEAFF TGCGCCAGCAGCTTGGGTAGGGGGCCGGTGACTGAAGCTTTCTTT
- TRBJ2-1 TRBV20-1 - CSASIPAYNEQFF TGCAGTGCTTCCATCCCCGCCTACAATGAGCAGTTCTTC
TRBD2 TRBJ2-1 TRBV7-9 many CASSLSLAGAVNEQFF TGTGCCAGCAGCTTATCACTAGCGGGGGCCGTAAATGAGCAGTTCTTC
- TRBJ2-2 TRBV6-2/TRBV6-3 few CASSYWKNTGELFF TGTGCCAGCAGTTACTGGAAGAACACCGGGGAGCTGTTTTTT
- TRBJ1-1 TRBV12-3/TRBV12-4 many CASSLRPTVNTEAFF TGTGCCAGCAGTTTAAGACCGACAGTAAACACTGAAGCTTTCTTT
- TRBJ2-5 TRBV5-4 many CASSPNQETQYF TGTGCCAGCAGCCCTAACCAAGAGACCCAGTACTTC
TRBD1 TRBJ1-2 TRBV7-2 few CASSDSGDRNYGYTF TGTGCCAGCAGCGATAGTGGGGACAGAAATTATGGCTACACCTTC
TRBD1 TRBJ1-1 TRBV7-8 many CASSLRGQGVNTEAFF TGTGCCAGCAGCTTAAGGGGACAGGGCGTGAACACTGAAGCTTTCTTT
TRBD1 TRBJ1-1 TRBV27 many CASSKTGRKAFF TGTGCCAGCAGTAAGACAGGGCGAAAGGCTTTCTTT
- TRBJ2-3 TRBV5-1 many CASSSFPLGGRPDTQYF TGCGCCAGCAGCTCGTTTCCCTTGGGGGGGCGACCAGATACGCAGTATTTT
TRBD1 TRBJ2-2 TRBV29-1 - CSVVEQGQTGELFF TGCAGCGTTGTGGAACAGGGGCAAACCGGGGAGCTGTTTTTT
- TRBJ1-5 TRBV6-5 many CASSYSPDQPQHF TGTGCCAGCAGTTACTCCCCTGATCAGCCCCAGCATTTT
TRBD1 TRBJ2-5 TRBV6-1 many CASSPIDRDMKTQYF TGTGCCAGCAGTCCTATTGACAGGGATATGAAGACCCAGTACTTC
- TRBJ1-2 TRBV5-1 many CASSLAGQGFGYTF TGCGCCAGCAGCTTGGCCGGGCAGGGATTTGGCTACACCTTC
- TRBJ2-4 TRBV20-1 many CSATTEAKNIQYF TGCAGTGCAACGACTGAAGCCAAAAACATTCAGTACTTC
TRBD1 TRBJ1-5 TRBV20-1 many CSARGTGGYQPQHF TGCAGTGCTAGAGGGACAGGGGGCTATCAGCCCCAGCATTTT
- TRBJ1-1 TRBV5-6 few CASSIGPQVGVEAFF TGTGCCAGCAGCATCGGACCTCAGGTGGGGGTTGAAGCTTTCTTT
- TRBJ2-5 TRBV7-2 - CASSSSPRETQYF TGTGCCAGCAGCTCCAGCCCTCGAGAGACCCAGTACTTC
- TRBJ1-1 TRBV18 - CASSHDRNTEAFF TGTGCCAGCTCACACGACAGGAACACTGAAGCTTTCTTT
TRBD2 TRBJ2-7 TRBV28 many CASSYLGEGNVF TGTGCCAGCAGTTACCTCGGGGAGGGGAACGTATTC
- TRBJ1-1 TRBV29-1 many CSVEEGKTEAFF TGCAGCGTTGAGGAAGGGAAAACTGAAGCTTTCTTT
- TRBJ1-4 TRBV7-9 many CASSLWVATNEKLFF TGTGCCAGCAGCTTATGGGTTGCAACTAATGAAAAACTGTTTTTT
- TRBJ2-5 TRBV5-1 - CASSSGIANQETQYF TGCGCCAGCAGCTCTGGGATAGCGAACCAAGAGACCCAGTACTTC
TRBD1 TRBJ1-5 TRBV4-3 many CASSQGTGAGNSNQPQHF TGCGCCAGCAGCCAAGGAACAGGGGCCGGTAATAGCAATCAGCCCCAGCATTTT
- TRBJ1-2 TRBV30 few CAWTRILTNYGYTF TGTGCCTGGACTAGGATCCTTACTAACTATGGCTACACCTTC
- TRBJ1-2 TRBV2 few CASTETGTSEGYTF TGTGCCAGCACCGAGACAGGAACCTCGGAGGGCTACACCTTC
- TRBJ1-1 TRBV11-2 many CASSLDFGVRNTEAFF TGTGCCAGCAGCTTAGATTTCGGGGTCCGGAACACTGAAGCTTTCTTT
- TRBJ2-3 TRBV5-6 many CASSLSLGGTDTQYF TGTGCCAGCAGCTTGTCACTGGGGGGCACAGATACGCAGTATTTT
TRBD1 TRBJ1-1 TRBV18 few CASYSTGGAAEAFF TGTGCCAGCTACTCGACAGGGGGCGCGGCTGAAGCTTTCTTT
- TRBJ2-5 TRBV7-7 - CASRLAYGPETQYF TGTGCTAGCAGATTGGCCTATGGGCCAGAGACCCAGTACTTC
- TRBJ2-2 TRBV29-1 many CSVRIGQNTGELFF TGCAGCGTACGAATTGGACAGAACACCGGGGAGCTGTTTTTT
- TRBJ2-7 TRBV5-1 many CASSPGILGPYEQYF TGCGCCAGCAGTCCAGGGATCCTCGGACCCTACGAGCAGTACTTC
- TRBJ2-3 TRBV7-9 many CASSLSSTDTQYF TGTGCCAGCAGCTTATCCAGCACAGATACGCAGTATTTT